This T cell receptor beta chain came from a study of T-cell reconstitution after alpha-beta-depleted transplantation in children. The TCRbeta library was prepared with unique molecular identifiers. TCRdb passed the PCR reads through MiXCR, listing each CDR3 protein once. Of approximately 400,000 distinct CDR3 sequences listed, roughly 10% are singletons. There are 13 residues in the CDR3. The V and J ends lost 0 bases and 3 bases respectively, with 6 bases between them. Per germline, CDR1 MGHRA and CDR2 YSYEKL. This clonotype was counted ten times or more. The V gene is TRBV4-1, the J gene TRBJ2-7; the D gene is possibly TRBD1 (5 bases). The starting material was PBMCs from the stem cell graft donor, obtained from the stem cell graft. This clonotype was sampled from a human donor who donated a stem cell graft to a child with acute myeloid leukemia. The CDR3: CASSQDQGYEQYF. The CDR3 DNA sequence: TGCGCCAGCAGCCAAGATCAGGGCTACGAGCAGTACTTC.